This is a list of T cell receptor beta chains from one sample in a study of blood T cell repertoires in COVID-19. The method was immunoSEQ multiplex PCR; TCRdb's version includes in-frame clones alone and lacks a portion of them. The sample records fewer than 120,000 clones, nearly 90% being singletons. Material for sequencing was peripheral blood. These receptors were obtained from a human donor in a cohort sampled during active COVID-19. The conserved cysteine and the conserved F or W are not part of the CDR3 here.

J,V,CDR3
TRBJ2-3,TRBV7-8,ASSSSARDTDTQY
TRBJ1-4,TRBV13,ASSLSPNEKLF
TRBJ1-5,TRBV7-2,ASSLAPQGIQPQH
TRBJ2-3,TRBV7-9,ASSSSGRATDTQY
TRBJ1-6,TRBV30,AWSRLRDRNSPLH
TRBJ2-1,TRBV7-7,ASSLGTSGIYEQF
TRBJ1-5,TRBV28,ASTGGPQPQH
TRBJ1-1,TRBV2,ASSEAGGAEAF
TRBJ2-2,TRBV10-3,AIRLSGTGGTGELF
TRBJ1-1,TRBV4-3,ASSQAGLRGARNTEAF
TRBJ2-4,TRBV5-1,ASSFAQDSRQY
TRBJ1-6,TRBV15,ATSRTATGYNSPLH
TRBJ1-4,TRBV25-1,ASSEQGTGIEKLF
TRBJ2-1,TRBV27,ASSFETNNEQF
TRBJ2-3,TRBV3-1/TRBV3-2,ASSSRQGPSPDTQY
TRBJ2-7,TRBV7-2,ASSSGQEGKQY
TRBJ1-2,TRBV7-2,ASSPSRQGRGYT
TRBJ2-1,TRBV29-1,SVLQRGAGRDNEQF
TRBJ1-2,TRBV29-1,SAGEGGRIGGYT
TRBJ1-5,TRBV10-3,ATGGGEGAGQPQH
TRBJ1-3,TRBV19,ASSPPGVQATGNTIY
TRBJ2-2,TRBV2,ASSGTRGGSNTGELF
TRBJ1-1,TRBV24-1,ATSDAARNAF
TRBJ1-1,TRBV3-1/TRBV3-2,ASSQWGGGAF
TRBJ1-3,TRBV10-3,AISERDRITGNTIY
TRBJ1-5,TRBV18,ASSPSPNQPQH
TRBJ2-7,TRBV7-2,ASSLPLGGQAPSYEQY
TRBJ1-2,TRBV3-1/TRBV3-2,ASSQGNSAEGYT
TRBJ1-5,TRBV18,ASSPPGQGGQPQH
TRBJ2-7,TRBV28,ASSTHLAGVGEQY
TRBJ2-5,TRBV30,AWSVLAGLETQY
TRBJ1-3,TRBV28,ASSLGGQSGNTIY
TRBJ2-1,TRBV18,ASSPQDREFNEQF
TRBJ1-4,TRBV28,ASSSPGHNEKLF
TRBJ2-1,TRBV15,ATRYGLAENNEQF
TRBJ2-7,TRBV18,ASSPPGTSSEQY
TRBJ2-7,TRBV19,ASSVGQGFYYEQY
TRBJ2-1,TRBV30,AWSAPRGVNEQF
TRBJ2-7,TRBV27,ASSFLAGEAYEQY